The clone carrying this TCR beta chain was observed a few times. Its antigen is not identified. These data come from a study of cytomegalovirus exposure and HLA in healthy donors. The PCR used 60 Vbeta and 13 Jbeta primers. Sequencing was performed with immunoSEQ multiplex PCR; in TCRdb, only in-frame clones are kept and a portion is missing. The data show 150,000 to 200,000 clones, approximately 80% seen once. Notes on the study in general: In a later analysis, a missense DCLRE1C variant was linked to TCR beta V- and J-gene trimming.

What was sequenced was PBMCs. The clonotype was recovered from a woman aged 50 to 60 in good health and CMV-seronegative.

The CDR3 nucleotides are TGTGCCACCGGGGGGCAGAGTAATTCACCCCTCCACTTT. Residues: CATGGQSNSPLHF. The chain carries TRBV19 and TRBJ1-6; D perhaps matches TRBD1 (6 bases). Between the trimmed V and J ends, which lost 10 bases and 6 bases, there was a span of 13 bases. This CDR3 contains 13 residues. Germline V CDR1 and CDR2: LNHDA, SQIVND (reference sequence).